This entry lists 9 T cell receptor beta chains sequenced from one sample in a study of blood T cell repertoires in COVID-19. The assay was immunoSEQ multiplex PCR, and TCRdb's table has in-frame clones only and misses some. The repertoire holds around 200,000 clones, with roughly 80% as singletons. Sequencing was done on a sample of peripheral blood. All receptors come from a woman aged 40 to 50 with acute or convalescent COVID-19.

CDR3 coding DNA: TGTGCCAGCAGTGAAAGTCGAGATTCACCCCTCCACTTT. Translated: CASSESRDSPLHF. This chain uses TRBV6-1 with TRBJ1-6; D not certain. This CDR3 is built from 13 residues. Germline values: CDR1 MNHNS, CDR2 SASEGT. V lost 2 bases and J lost 8, with 7 bases in between.

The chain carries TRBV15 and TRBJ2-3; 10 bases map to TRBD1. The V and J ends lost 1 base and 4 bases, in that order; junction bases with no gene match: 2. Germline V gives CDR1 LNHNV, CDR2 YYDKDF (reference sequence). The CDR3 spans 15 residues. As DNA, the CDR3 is TGTGCCACCAGCAGAGCGACAGGGGGCGCAGATACGCAGTATTTT. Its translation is CATSRATGGADTQYF.

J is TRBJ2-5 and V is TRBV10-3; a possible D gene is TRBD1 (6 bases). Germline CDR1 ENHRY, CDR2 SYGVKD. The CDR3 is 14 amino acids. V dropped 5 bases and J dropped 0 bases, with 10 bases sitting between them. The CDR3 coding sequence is TGTGCCATCAGTTTACAGGGCGACCAAGAGACCCAGTACTTC. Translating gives CAISLQGDQETQYF.

The CDR3 DNA reads as TGTGCCAGCAGCCAAGGTGCAGCGGGAGGAAGAAATGAGCAGTTCTTC. This sequence encodes CASSQGAAGGRNEQFF. The chain links TRBV3-1 (or the pseudogene TRBV3-2) to TRBJ2-1; 9 nucleotides align to TRBD2. CDR3 length: 16 amino acids. From germline, CDR1 is LGHDT and CDR2 YNNKEL (reference sequence). V was pared by 1 base and J by 7 bases, with 8 bases of the junction left unmatched.

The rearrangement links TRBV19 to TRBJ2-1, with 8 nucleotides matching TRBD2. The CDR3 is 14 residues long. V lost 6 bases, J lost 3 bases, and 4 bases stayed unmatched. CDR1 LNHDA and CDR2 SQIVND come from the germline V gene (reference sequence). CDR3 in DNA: TGTGCCAGTAGAGAGACTAGCGTCTACAATGAGCAGTTCTTC. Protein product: CASRETSVYNEQFF.

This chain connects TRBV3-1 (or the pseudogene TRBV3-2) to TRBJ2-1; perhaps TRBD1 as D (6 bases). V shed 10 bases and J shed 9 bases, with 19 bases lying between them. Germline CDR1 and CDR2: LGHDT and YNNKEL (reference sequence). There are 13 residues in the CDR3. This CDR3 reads CATASQGTGEQFF. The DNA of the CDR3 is TGTGCCACCGCTTCCCAGGGGACCGGTGAGCAGTTCTTC.

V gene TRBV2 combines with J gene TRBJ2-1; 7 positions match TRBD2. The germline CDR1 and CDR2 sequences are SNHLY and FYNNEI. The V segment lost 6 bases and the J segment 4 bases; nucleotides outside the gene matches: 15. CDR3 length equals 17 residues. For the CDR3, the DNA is TGTGCCAGCAGGCCGCGGACTAGAACACCCAGATACAATGAGCAGTTCTTC. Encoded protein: CASRPRTRTPRYNEQFF.

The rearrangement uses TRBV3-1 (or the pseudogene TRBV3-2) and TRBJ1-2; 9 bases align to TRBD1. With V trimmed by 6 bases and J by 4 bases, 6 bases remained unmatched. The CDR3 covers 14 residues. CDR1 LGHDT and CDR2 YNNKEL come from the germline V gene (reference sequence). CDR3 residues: CASSREGQGYGYTF. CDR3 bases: TGTGCCAGCAGTCGGGAGGGACAGGGCTATGGCTACACCTTC.

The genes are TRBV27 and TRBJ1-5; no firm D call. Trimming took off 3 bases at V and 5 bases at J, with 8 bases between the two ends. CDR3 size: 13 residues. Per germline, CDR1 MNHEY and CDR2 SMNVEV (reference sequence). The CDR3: CASSFGSYQPQHF. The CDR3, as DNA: TGTGCCAGCAGTTTCGGGAGTTATCAGCCCCAGCATTTT.